This paragraph reports one T cell receptor beta chain. Its antigen is unknown. This sample was included in a study of cytomegalovirus exposure and HLA in healthy donors. Overall study results and limits: Reportedly, cytomegalovirus status was diagnosed with high sensitivity and specificity. Subsequent analysis of the roughly 120 validation repertoires found a tendency for first-cohort TCR clusters to co-occur.

The data were produced by immunoSEQ multiplex PCR, yet TCRdb's version contains in-frame clones alone and is incomplete. The table includes fewer than 250,000 clones, around 86% detected once. The TCR was taken from a woman younger than 30 in good health and CMV-seropositive. What was sequenced was PBMCs.

The CDR3, as DNA: TGTGCCAGTAGTGCTGGGACTAGCGGGAGGTATGAGACCCAGTACTTC. Translating gives CASSAGTSGRYETQYF. The gene calls are TRBV19 and TRBJ2-5; 15 positions match TRBD2. The V segment lost 5 bases and the J segment 5 bases; nucleotides outside the gene matches: 6. Germline V gene sequence: CDR1 LNHDA, CDR2 SQIVND (reference sequence). The CDR3 is 16 residues long.